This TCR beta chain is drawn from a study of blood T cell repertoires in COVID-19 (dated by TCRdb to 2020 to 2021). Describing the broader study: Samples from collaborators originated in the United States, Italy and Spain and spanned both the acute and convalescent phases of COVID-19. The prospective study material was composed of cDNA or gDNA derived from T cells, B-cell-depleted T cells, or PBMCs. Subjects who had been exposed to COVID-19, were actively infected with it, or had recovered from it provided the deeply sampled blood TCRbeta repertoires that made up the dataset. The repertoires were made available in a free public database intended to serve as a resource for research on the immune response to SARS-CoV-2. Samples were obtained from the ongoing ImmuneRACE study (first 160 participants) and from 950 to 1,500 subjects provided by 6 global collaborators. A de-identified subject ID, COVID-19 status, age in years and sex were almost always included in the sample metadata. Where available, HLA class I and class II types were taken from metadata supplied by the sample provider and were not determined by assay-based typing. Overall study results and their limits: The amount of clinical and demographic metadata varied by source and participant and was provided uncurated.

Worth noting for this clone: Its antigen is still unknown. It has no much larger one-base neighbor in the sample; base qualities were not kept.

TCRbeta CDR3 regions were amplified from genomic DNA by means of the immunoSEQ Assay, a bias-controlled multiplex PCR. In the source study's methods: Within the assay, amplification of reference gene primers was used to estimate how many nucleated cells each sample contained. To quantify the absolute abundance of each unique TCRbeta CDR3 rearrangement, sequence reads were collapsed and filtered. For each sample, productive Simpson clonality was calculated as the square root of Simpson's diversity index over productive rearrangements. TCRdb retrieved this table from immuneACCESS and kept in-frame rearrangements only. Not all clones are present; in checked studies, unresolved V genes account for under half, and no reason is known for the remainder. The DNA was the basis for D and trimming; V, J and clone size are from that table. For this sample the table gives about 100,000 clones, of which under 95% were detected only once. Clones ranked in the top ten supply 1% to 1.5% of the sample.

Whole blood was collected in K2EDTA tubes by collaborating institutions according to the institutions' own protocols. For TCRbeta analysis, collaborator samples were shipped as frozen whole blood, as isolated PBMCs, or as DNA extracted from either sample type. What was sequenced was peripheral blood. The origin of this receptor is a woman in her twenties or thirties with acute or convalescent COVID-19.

The DNA reads TGCGCCAGCAGCTTGACTCCGGGAGAAGGAAACACCATATATTTT. Its translation is CASSLTPGEGNTIYF. The sequence links TRBV5-1 to TRBJ1-3; no confident D gene assignment can be made. Per the germline V gene, SGHRS is the CDR1 and YFSETQ is the CDR2. Taken from cysteine to phenylalanine, the CDR3 has 15 residues. Only the CDR3 portion is preserved as DNA: 45 bases, with reading frame beginning at the first base. V and J lose 1 base and 4 bases, and a span of 12 bases separates them.